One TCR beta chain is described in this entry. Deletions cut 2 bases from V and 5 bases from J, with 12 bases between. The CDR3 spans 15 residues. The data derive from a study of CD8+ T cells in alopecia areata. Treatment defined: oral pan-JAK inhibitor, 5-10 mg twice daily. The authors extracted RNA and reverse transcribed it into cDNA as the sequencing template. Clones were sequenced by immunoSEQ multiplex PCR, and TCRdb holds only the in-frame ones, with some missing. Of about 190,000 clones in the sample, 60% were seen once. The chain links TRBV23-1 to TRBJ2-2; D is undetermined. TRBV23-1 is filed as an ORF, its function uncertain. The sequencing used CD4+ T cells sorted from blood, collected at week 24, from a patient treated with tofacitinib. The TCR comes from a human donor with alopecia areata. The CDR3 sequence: CASSQASVSTGELFF. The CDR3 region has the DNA TGCGCCAGCAGTCAAGCATCGGTTAGTACCGGGGAGCTGTTTTTT.